The clone carrying this TCR beta chain occurred a few times. The antigen is undetermined. The data stem from a study of beta chain features in type 1 diabetes. Findings and limits, study-wide: Type 1 diabetes patients had moderately but significantly shorter TCRB CDR3s in all four CD4+ subsets.

This CDR3 comprises 14 residues. From germline, CDR1 is LNHDA and CDR2 SQIVND (reference sequence). The ends lost 10 bases at V and 3 bases at J; junction bases unmatched: 7. Since all of the isolated RNA was reverse transcribed, expressed TCRB transcripts were what got sequenced. The repertoire was sequenced with immunoSEQ multiplex PCR; TCRdb's copy has only in-frame clones and lacks some. The data hold 310,000 or so clones, with over 7% observed a single time. V and J are TRBV19 and TRBJ1-5; 9 nucleotides align to TRBD1. Input material: central memory CD4+ T cells from blood. The TCR was taken from a man younger than 45 with type 1 diabetes. CDR3 coding DNA: TGTGCCACGAAGAGGACAGGGGACAATCAGCCCCAGCATTTT. This codes for CATKRTGDNQPQHF.